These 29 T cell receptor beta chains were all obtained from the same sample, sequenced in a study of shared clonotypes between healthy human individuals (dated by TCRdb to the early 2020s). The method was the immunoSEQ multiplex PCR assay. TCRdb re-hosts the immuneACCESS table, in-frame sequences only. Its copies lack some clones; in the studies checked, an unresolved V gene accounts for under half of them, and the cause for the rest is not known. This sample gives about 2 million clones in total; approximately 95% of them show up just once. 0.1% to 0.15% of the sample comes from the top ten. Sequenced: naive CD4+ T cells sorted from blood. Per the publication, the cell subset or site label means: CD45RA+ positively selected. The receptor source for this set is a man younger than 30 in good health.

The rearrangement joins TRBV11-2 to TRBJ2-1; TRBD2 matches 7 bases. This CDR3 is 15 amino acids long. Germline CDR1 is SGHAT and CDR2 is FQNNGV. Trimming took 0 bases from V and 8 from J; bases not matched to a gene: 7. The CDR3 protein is CASSLDQGLEDEQFF. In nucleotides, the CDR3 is TGTGCCAGCAGCTTAGATCAAGGACTAGAGGATGAGCAGTTCTTC.

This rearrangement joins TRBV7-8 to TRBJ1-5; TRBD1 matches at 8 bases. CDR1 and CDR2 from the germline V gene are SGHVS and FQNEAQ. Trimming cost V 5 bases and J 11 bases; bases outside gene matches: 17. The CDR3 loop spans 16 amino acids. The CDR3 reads CASSTGGSGATWTQHF. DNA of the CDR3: TGTGCCAGCAGCACAGGGGGGTCAGGGGCAACATGGACCCAGCATTTT.

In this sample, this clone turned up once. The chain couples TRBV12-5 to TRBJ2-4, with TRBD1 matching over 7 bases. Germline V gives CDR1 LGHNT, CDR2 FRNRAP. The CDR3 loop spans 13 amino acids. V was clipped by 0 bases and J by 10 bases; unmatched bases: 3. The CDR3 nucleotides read TGTGCTAGTGGTTTGGTTGACAGGGCTATTCAGTACTTC. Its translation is CASGLVDRAIQYF. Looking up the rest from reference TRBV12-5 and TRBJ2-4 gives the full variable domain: DARVTQTPRHKVTEMGQEVTMRCQPILGHNTVFWYRQTMMQGLELLAYFRNRAPLDDSGMPKDRFSAEMPDATLATLKIQPSEPRDSAVYFCASGLVDRAIQYFGAGTRLSVL.

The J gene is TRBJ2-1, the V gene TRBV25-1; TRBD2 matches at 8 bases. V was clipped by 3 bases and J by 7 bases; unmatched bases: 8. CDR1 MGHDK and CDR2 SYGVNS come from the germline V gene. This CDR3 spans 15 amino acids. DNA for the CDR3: TGTGCCAGCAGTGACCACGGACTAGCTGTGAATGAGCAGTTCTTC. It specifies CASSDHGLAVNEQFF.

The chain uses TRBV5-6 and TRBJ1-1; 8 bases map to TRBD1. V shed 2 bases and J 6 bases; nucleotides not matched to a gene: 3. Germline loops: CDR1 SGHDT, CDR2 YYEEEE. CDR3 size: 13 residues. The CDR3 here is CASSLQGGPEAFF. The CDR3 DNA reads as TGTGCCAGCAGCTTACAGGGGGGCCCTGAAGCTTTCTTT.

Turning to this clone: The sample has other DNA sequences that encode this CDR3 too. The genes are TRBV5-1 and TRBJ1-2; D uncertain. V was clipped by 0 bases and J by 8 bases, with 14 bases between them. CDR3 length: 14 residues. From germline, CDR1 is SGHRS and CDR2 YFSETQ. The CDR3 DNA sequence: TGCGCCAGCAGCTTGGCGAGTGGGGAGGGAGGCTACACCTTC. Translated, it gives CASSLASGEGGYTF. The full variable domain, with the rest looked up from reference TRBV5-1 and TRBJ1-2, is KAGVTQTPRYLIKTRGQQVTLSCSPISGHRSVSWYQQTPGQGLQFLFEYFSETQRNKGNFPGRFSGRQFSNSRSEMNVSTLELGDSALYLCASSLASGEGGYTFGSGTRLTVV.

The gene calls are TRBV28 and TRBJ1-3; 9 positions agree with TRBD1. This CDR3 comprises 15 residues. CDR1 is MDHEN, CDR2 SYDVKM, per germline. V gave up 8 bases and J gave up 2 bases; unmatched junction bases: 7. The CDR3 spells CASLVTGGPGNTIYF. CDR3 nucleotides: TGTGCCAGCTTGGTGACAGGGGGTCCTGGAAACACCATATATTTT.

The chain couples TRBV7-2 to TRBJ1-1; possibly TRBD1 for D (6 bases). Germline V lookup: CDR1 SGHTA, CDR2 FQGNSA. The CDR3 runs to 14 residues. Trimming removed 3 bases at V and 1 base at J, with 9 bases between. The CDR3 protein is CASSFDRTNTEAFF. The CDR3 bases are TGTGCCAGCAGCTTCGACAGGACGAACACTGAAGCTTTCTTT.

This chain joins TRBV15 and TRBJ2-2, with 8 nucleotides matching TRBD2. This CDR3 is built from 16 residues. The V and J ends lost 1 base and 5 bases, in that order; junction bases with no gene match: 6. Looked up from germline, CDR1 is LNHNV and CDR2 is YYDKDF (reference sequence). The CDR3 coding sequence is TGTGCCACCAGCAGAGCGGCGGGAGGAAGTACCGGGGAGCTGTTTTTT. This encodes CATSRAAGGSTGELFF.

This CDR3 is CSGGTVYGYTF. CDR3 DNA: TGCAGTGGGGGGACAGTCTATGGCTACACCTTC. The chain combines TRBV29-1 with TRBJ1-2; TRBD1 agrees at 7 bases. The CDR3 consists of 11 residues. Germline CDR1 reads SQVTM; CDR2 reads ANQGSEA.

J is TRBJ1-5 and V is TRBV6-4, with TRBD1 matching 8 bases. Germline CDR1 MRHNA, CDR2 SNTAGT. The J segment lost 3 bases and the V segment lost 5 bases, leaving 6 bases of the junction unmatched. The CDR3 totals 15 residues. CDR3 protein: CASSSQGVNNQPQHF. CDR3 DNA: TGTGCCAGCAGTTCACAGGGGGTTAACAATCAGCCCCAGCATTTT.

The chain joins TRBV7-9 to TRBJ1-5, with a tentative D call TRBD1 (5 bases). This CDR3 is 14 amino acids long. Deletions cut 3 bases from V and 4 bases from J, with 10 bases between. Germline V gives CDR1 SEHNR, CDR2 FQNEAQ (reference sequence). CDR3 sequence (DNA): TGTGCCAGCAGCTTCTCAGGGCGGAATCAGCCCCAGCATTTT. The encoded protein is CASSFSGRNQPQHF.

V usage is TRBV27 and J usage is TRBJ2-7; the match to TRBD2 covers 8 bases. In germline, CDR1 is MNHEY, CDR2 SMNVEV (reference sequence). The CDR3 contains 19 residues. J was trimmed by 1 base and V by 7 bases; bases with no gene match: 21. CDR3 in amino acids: CASIICPPPGGSLSYEQYF. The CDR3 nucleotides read TGTGCCAGCATAATCTGCCCCCCCCCGGGGGGGTCTCTTTCCTACGAGCAGTACTTC.

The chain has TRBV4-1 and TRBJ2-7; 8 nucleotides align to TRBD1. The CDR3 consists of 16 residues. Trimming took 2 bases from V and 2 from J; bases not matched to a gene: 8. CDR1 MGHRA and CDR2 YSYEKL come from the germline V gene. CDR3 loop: CASSQPGGGTPYEQYF. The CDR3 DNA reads TGCGCCAGCAGCCAACCAGGGGGCGGGACCCCCTACGAGCAGTACTTC.

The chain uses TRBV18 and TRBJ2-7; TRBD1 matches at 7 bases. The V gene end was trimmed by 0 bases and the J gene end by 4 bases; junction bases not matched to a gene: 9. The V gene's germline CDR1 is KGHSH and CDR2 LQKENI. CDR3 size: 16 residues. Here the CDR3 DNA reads TGTGCCAGCTCACCACCCAGGACAGGAGCACCATACGAGCAGTACTTC. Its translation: CASSPPRTGAPYEQYF.

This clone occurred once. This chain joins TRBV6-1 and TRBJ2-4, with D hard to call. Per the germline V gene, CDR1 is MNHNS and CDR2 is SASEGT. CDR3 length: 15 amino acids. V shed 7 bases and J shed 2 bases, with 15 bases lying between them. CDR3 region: CASTEFRATKNIQYF. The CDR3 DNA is TGTGCCAGCACCGAGTTTCGGGCGACCAAAAACATTCAGTACTTC.

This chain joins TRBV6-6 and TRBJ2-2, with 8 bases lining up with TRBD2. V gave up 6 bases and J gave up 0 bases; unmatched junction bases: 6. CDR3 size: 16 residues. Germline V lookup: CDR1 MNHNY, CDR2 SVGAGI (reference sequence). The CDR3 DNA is TGTGCCAGCAGAATACCGGGACTAGCGAACACCGGGGAGCTGTTTTTT. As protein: CASRIPGLANTGELFF.

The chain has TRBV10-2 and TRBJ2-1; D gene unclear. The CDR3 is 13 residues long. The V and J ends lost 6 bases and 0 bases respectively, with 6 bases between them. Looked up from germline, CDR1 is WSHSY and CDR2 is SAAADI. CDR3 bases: TGCGCCAGCAGGCAGAGCTCCTACAATGAGCAGTTCTTC. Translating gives CASRQSSYNEQFF.

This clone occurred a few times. DNA of the CDR3: TGTGCCAGCAGTTACTTCGACGAGCAGTACTTC. The encoded protein is CASSYFDEQYF. The V gene is TRBV6-5, the J gene TRBJ2-7; D is uncertain. Deletions cut 1 base from V and 5 bases from J, with 3 bases between. This CDR3 contains 11 residues. Germline V CDR1 and CDR2: MNHEY, SVGAGI.

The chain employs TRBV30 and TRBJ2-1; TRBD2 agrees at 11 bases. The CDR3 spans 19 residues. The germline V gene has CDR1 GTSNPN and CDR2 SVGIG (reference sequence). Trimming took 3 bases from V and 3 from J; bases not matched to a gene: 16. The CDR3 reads CAWRLTSGNLLAVYNEQFF. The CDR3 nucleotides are TGTGCCTGGAGGCTGACTAGCGGGAACTTATTGGCGGTCTACAATGAGCAGTTCTTC.

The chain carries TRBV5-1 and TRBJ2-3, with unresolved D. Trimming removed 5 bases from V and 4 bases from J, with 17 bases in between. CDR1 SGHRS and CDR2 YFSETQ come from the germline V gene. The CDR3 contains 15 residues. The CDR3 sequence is CASSFRPELPDTQYF. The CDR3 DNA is TGCGCCAGCAGTTTTCGACCGGAACTTCCAGATACGCAGTATTTT.

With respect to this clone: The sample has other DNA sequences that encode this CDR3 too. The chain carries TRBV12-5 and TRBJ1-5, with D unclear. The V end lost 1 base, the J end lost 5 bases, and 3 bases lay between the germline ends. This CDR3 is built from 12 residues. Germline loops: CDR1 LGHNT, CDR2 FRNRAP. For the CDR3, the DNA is TGTGCTAGTGGTTTGGCTGATCAGCCCCAGCATTTT. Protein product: CASGLADQPQHF.

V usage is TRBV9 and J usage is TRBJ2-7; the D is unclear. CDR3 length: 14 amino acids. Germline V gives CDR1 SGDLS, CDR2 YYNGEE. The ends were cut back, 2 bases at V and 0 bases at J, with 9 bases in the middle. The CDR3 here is CASSVEFASYEQYF. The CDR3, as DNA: TGTGCCAGCAGCGTGGAGTTCGCCTCCTACGAGCAGTACTTC.

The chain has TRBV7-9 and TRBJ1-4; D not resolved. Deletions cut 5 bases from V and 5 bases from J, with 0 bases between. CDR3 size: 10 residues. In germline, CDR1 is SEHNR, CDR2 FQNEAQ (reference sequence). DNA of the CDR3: TGTGCCAGCAGCAATGAAAAACTGTTTTTT. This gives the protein CASSNEKLFF.

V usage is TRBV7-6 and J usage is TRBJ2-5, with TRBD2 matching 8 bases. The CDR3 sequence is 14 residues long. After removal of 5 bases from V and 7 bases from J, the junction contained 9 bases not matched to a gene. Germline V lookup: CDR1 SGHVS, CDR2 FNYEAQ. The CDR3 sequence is CASSPGLAGGTQYF. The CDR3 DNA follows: TGTGCCAGCAGCCCCGGACTAGCCGGCGGGACCCAGTACTTC.

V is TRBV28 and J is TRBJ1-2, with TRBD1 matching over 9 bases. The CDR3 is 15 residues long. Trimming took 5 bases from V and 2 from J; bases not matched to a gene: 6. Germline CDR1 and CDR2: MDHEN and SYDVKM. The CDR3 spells CASSTGDRENYGYTF. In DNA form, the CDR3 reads TGTGCCAGCAGTACCGGGGACAGGGAAAACTATGGCTACACCTTC.

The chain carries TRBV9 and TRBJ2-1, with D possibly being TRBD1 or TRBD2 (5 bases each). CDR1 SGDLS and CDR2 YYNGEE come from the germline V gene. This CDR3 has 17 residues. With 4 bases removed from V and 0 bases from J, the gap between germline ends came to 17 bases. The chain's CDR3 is CASSPRDGKSSYNEQFF. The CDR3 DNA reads TGTGCCAGCAGCCCAAGGGACGGAAAGAGCTCCTACAATGAGCAGTTCTTC. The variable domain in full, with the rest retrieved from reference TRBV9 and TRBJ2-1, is DSGVTQTPKHLITATGQRVTLRCSPRSGDLSVYWYQQSLDQGLQFLIQYYNGEERAKGNILERFSAQQFPDLHSELNLSSLELGDSALYFCASSPRDGKSSYNEQFFGPGTRLTVL.

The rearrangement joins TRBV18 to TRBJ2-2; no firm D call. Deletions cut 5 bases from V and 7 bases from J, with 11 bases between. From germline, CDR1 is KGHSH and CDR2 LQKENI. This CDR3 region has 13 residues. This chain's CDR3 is CASSYTTVGELFF. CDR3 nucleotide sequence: TGTGCCAGCTCATATACCACAGTCGGGGAGCTGTTTTTT.

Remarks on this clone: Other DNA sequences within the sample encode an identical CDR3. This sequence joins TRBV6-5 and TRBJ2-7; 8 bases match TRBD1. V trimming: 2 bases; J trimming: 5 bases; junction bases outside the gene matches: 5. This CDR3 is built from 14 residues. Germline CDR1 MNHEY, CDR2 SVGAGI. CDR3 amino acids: CASSYRAGGHEQYF. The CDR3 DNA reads TGTGCCAGCAGTTACCGGGCAGGGGGCCACGAGCAGTACTTC.